This TCR beta chain was sequenced for a study of shared clonotypes between healthy human individuals. Across the whole study: CD4 naive and memory got three plates each, CD8 naive two, CD8 memory one.

Over several immunoSEQ plates, each subset's genomic DNA was distributed in even portions. Each replicate PCR on the sorted subsets used about 0.2 ug DNA (roughly 30,000 T cell genomes). The assay was immunoSEQ multiplex PCR, and TCRdb's table has in-frame clones only and misses some. The data show around 580,000 clones, roughly 98% seen once. The CDR3 has 12 residues. The germline gives CDR1 KGHSH, CDR2 LQKENI. The V end lost 6 bases, the J end lost 5 bases, and 7 bases lay between the germline ends. Terminally differentiated effector memory CD45RA+ cells were left out of the naive CD8 fraction, which was CD45RO-negative and positively selected for CCR7.

This sequence was found in a man aged 25 to 40 in good health. Sequencing was carried out using naive CD8+ T cells sorted from blood. The rearrangement links TRBV18 to TRBJ1-4, with D unresolved. CDR3 protein: CASSSGNEKLFF. For the CDR3, the DNA is TGTGCCAGCTCGTCCGGGAATGAAAAACTGTTTTTT.